The clone carrying this T cell receptor beta chain was detected ten times or more. What it binds is not known. Hyperthyroidism cases were recent diagnoses of under 2 months' duration in people aged 18 to 65. Clinical symptoms, serum thyroxine, TRAb, thyroid ultrasound and orbital computed tomography were relied on for diagnosis. The V and J ends lost 0 bases and 0 bases respectively, with 12 bases between them. The CDR3 loop spans 17 amino acids. CDR1 LNHDA and CDR2 SQIVND come from the germline V gene (reference sequence). This sample is drawn from a study of Graves' ophthalmopathy and Graves' hyperthyroidism. In the study overall: Blood was drawn at initial diagnosis, before any treatment.

Notes on the study in general: Blood shared most expanded thyroid clonotypes above 0.001 frequency.

RNA transcripts yielded amplified TCR beta CDR3 regions. An opening RT-PCR round employed HTBI primers and preceded a second-round multiplex PCR. TCRdb redid the calling of the multiplex PCR reads with MiXCR, one entry per CDR3 protein. The sample includes about 620,000 distinct CDR3 sequences, roughly 20% of them seen just once. The V and J genes are TRBV19 and TRBJ1-5, with D maybe TRBD1 (6 bases). Sequencing input: peripheral blood. The TCR comes from a woman younger than 35 with stable Graves' hyperthyroidism. Some clones in this sample may be carry-over from other donors' samples. The CDR3 nucleotides are TGTGCCAGTAGTATAGATCGCGAGACAGGTAGCAATCAGCCCCAGCATTTT. Its translation is CASSIDRETGSNQPQHF.